This T cell receptor beta chain was profiled in a study of blood T cells in healthy people across ages. The overall study: In model experiments, template switching was able to capture about one barcoded beta molecule for every two T cells that were present. Findings of the study overall: Older individuals had lower TCR beta diversity per million T cells (the decline was roughly linear).

A second 7 to 11 cycle PCR used barcoded and J-beta primers. Each cDNA molecule was tagged by a template-switch adaptor that had 12 random nucleotides. In TCRdb, the 5' RACE reads were re-called with MiXCR into one record per CDR3 protein. Here the sample spans about 400,000 distinct CDR3 sequences, approximately 47% being singletons. In its sample, this clonotype was seen once. What it recognizes is unknown. The material sequenced was blood. The receptor comes from a man aged 60-69 years in good health.

The CDR3 region has the DNA TGTGCCAGCGGAGGTAGCAATCAGCCCCAGCATTTT. Translating gives CASGGSNQPQHF. The V gene is TRBV28, the J gene TRBJ1-5; D is unresolved. V gave up 8 bases and J gave up 0 bases, with 5 bases separating them. The CDR3 runs to 12 residues. Germline V gives CDR1 MDHEN, CDR2 SYDVKM.